This record covers a single TCR beta chain. Assay: immunoSEQ multiplex PCR; the TCRdb copy retains only in-frame clones and omits some. The sample lists about 270,000 clones, around 90% seen once, with approximately 2% in the top ten. Participants' own reports of clinical history determined their cohort assignment. This entry belongs to a study of blood T cell repertoires in COVID-19. Study information: Among Cohort 3 donors, those recovered had two negative PCRs, clearance, or symptom resolution. PBMCs, B-cell-depleted T cells, or T cells provided the cDNA or gDNA that made up the material.

Sequencing used PBMCs or T cells enriched from blood (not recorded which). The origin of this receptor is a woman aged 60 to 75 in a cohort exposed to, infected with or recovered from COVID-19 (not recorded which).

Written as DNA, the CDR3 is TGTGCCAGTAGTACACAGGGTAGCAATCAGCCCCAGCATTTT. The encoded protein is CASSTQGSNQPQHF. The rearrangement uses TRBV19 and TRBJ1-5; D may be TRBD1 (6 bases). V dropped 4 bases and J dropped 0 bases, with 7 bases sitting between them. The CDR3 spans 14 residues. Germline V gene data show CDR1 as LNHDA and CDR2 as SQIVND (reference sequence). Full variable domain (remainder filled in from reference TRBV19 and TRBJ1-5): DGGITQSPKYLFRKEGQNVTLSCEQNLNHDAMYWYRQDPGQGLRLIYYSQIVNDFQKGDIAEGYSVSREKKESFPLTVTSAQKNPTAFYLCASSTQGSNQPQHFGDGTRLSIL.